These T cell receptor beta chains were read from a single sample in a study of T cells in localized non-small cell lung cancer. Sequencing was performed with immunoSEQ multiplex PCR; in TCRdb, only in-frame clones are kept and a portion is missing. The sample carries about 43,000 clones, about 91% recorded once. The starting material was PBMCs, obtained before any cancer treatment. The receptor source for this set is a woman aged 35-75 years with stage II lung adenocarcinoma. Both conserved end residues are part of each CDR3. Fields, in order: clone size, J gene, V gene, D gene, CDR3 DNA, CDR3 protein. D genes are given only for firm matches. Only part of the rows carry a size: once, few, many, or a class if the clone is expanded.

>-|TRBJ2-1|TRBV5-5|-
TGTGCCAGCAGCAAGAGGGACAAGACCTACAATGAGCAGTTCTTC
CASSKRDKTYNEQFF
>-|TRBJ1-6|TRBV6-1|-
TGTGCCAGCAGTGAAGGGAGCTCCTATAATTCACCCCTCCACTTT
CASSEGSSYNSPLHF
>-|TRBJ2-5|TRBV19|-
TGTGCCAGTAGCGACGGGGGAGAGACCCAGTACTTC
CASSDGGETQYF
>-|TRBJ1-5|TRBV5-5|-
TGTGCCAGCAGCCTGGGGGGCAGGGGAAGCAATCAGCCCCAGCATTTT
CASSLGGRGSNQPQHF
>-|TRBJ2-6|TRBV28|-
TGTGCCAGCAGTTTAAGACCTCGAGCCGACTCCACTTTC
CASSLRPRADSTF
>-|TRBJ1-1|TRBV19|-
TGTGCCAGTTCGAGGCCGAACACTGAAGCTTTCTTT
CASSRPNTEAFF
>-|TRBJ1-1|TRBV7-6|-
TGTGCCAGCAGCTTAAGCCGAGTCGGGGGAACGGTGAACACTGAAGCTTTCTTT
CASSLSRVGGTVNTEAFF
>-|TRBJ2-5|TRBV27|-
TGTGCCAGCAGTTTATATGGGGGATCGGGCACCCAGTACTTC
CASSLYGGSGTQYF
>-|TRBJ1-4|TRBV19|-
TGTGCCAGTAGTATCACGGCACAGGGAGTAGTTGAAAAACTGTTTTTT
CASSITAQGVVEKLFF
>-|TRBJ2-7|TRBV19|TRBD1
TGTGCCAGTAGTACCGGGACAGGGTATGTCGGCGAGCAGTACTTC
CASSTGTGYVGEQYF
>-|TRBJ1-1|TRBV11-3|-
TGTGCCAGCAGCTTATCGGGACAGAACACTGAAGCTTTCTTT
CASSLSGQNTEAFF
>-|TRBJ1-1|TRBV2|-
TGTGCCAGCAATAAGGGTCAGAACACTGAAGCTTTCTTT
CASNKGQNTEAFF
>-|TRBJ2-7|TRBV2|TRBD2
TGTGCCAGCAGCTTACTGGCTAGCGGGACGTACGAGCAGTACTTC
CASSLLASGTYEQYF
>-|TRBJ2-5|TRBV6-5|-
TGTGCCAGCAGTTTGGGGGGGGACAGCCGCCAAGAGACCCAGTACTTC
CASSLGGDSRQETQYF
>once|TRBJ2-7|TRBV28|TRBD1
TGTGCCAGCAGCACCCCCCGGGACAGGGGTCCCGAGCAGTACTTC
CASSTPRDRGPEQYF
>-|TRBJ1-2|TRBV18|-
TGTGCCAGCTCACCCCTTCTGGACGTCTACACCTTC
CASSPLLDVYTF
>-|TRBJ2-1|TRBV28|-
TGTGCCAGCAGTCGCCTCGACGTCTACAATGAGCAGTTCTTC
CASSRLDVYNEQFF
>once|TRBJ2-3|TRBV25-1|TRBD2
TGTGCCAGCAGTTGGGGAGGGGCGCGGGATACGCAGTATTTT
CASSWGGARDTQYF
>-|TRBJ1-2|TRBV11-2|-
TGTGCCAGCAGCTTTGGGGTCGGAGCTAACTATGGCTACACCTTC
CASSFGVGANYGYTF
>-|TRBJ2-2|TRBV5-1|-
TGCGCCAGCAGCTTCCCCCATTCGGTTAACGGGGGGGAGCTGTTTTTT
CASSFPHSVNGGELFF
>-|TRBJ2-7|TRBV28|TRBD1
TGTGCCAGCCTTACGGGACAGGGTCTCCAGCAGTACTTC
CASLTGQGLQQYF
>-|TRBJ2-1|TRBV11-1|-
TGTGCCAGCAGCTTAAATTCAGTCGCTTATCGGCAGTTCTTC
CASSLNSVAYRQFF
>once|TRBJ1-4|TRBV5-1|-
TGCGCCAGCAAGTTTGGAGGGGAGAATGAAAAACTGTTTTTT
CASKFGGENEKLFF
>-|TRBJ2-3|TRBV7-9|TRBD2
TGTGCCAGCAGTCTAGAAGGTGTCGGGAGGGATACGCAGTATTTT
CASSLEGVGRDTQYF
>-|TRBJ2-7|TRBV6-1|TRBD1
TGTGCCAGCGGGGGTCCGGGACAGGCTGCCTACGAGCAGTACTTC
CASGGPGQAAYEQYF
>-|TRBJ1-4|TRBV4-2|-
TGTGCCAGCAGCCAAGATCGCTTGGGTGAAAAACTGTTTTTT
CASSQDRLGEKLFF
>once|TRBJ1-2|TRBV7-8|-
TGTGCCAGCAGCTCATCGGGATGGAGGGTAAACTATGGCTACACCTTC
CASSSSGWRVNYGYTF
>-|TRBJ2-3|TRBV9|-
TGTGCCAGCAGCCTTAGGGGTGCTAGCACAGATACGCAGTATTTT
CASSLRGASTDTQYF
>-|TRBJ1-5|TRBV7-9|-
TGTGCCAGCAGCTTACCCAATCAGCCCCAGCATTTT
CASSLPNQPQHF
>-|TRBJ2-1|TRBV5-5|-
TGTGCCAGCAGCCAGGGCCTAGCTTACAATGAGCAGTTCTTC
CASSQGLAYNEQFF
>-|TRBJ2-1|TRBV7-3|TRBD2
TGTGCCAGCAGCTCAGGTTATAGCGGGGGGGCCCGTGAGCAGTTCTTC
CASSSGYSGGAREQFF
>-|TRBJ2-5|TRBV7-6|TRBD2
TGTGCCAGCAGCTTGAACAGCGGGGGGGCGGAGACCCAGTACTTC
CASSLNSGGAETQYF
>medium-sized|TRBJ2-7|TRBV28|-
TGTGCCAGCAGTTTTTCGGAGGGGCTCAGGTCGGGCGAGCAGTACTTC
CASSFSEGLRSGEQYF
>-|TRBJ2-5|TRBV18|-
TGTGCCAGCTCCTCCCCAGGGGAGGTGGAGACCCAGTACTTC
CASSSPGEVETQYF
>-|TRBJ1-3|TRBV11-1|-
TGTGCCAGCAGCTTAACGCTCCGTGACCTCTTGGCGAACACCATATATTTT
CASSLTLRDLLANTIYF
>-|TRBJ2-3|TRBV2|TRBD1
TGTGCCGGGGGGACAGGGGGCGCAGATACGCAGTATTTT
CAGGTGGADTQYF
>-|TRBJ2-1|TRBV18|-
TGTGCCAGCTCACCGGTGGCGGGTGGGTACAATGAGCAGTTCTTC
CASSPVAGGYNEQFF
>-|TRBJ1-2|TRBV20-1|-
TGCAGTGCTGGGCCGGGGAAGGGCTACACCTTC
CSAGPGKGYTF
>-|TRBJ2-7|TRBV20-1|-
TGCAGTGCTTCCCCAGGCTACGAGCAGTACTTC
CSASPGYEQYF
>-|TRBJ2-7|TRBV19|TRBD2
TGTGCCAGCAGGACTAGCGGGAGCCACGAGCAGTACTTC
CASRTSGSHEQYF
>once|TRBJ2-2|TRBV11-2|-
TGTGCCAGCAGCTTAGATCTAGCCAGACCAACCGGGGAGCTGTTTTTT
CASSLDLARPTGELFF
>-|TRBJ2-1|TRBV5-1|TRBD2
TGCGCCAGCAGCTTGGACACTAGCGGAGTCCATGATTTCTTC
CASSLDTSGVHDFF
>-|TRBJ1-1|TRBV5-5|-
TGTGCCAGCAGCTTCGGGTACACTGAAGCTTTCTTT
CASSFGYTEAFF
>-|TRBJ1-5|TRBV27|-
TGTGCCAGCAGTTTATCCCCACAAGGAAGCAATCAGCCCCAGCATTTT
CASSLSPQGSNQPQHF
>-|TRBJ2-2|TRBV28|-
TGTGCCAGCAGTTTATCCAGGGGAGACACCGGGGAGCTGTTTTTT
CASSLSRGDTGELFF
>-|TRBJ2-2|TRBV11-2|-
TGTGCCAGCAGCTCCCGGGACATAGTCACCGGGGAGCTGTTTTTT
CASSSRDIVTGELFF
>-|TRBJ2-3|TRBV6-1|-
TGTGCCAGCAGAGTGGACAGAGCGATGACAGATACGCAGTATTTT
CASRVDRAMTDTQYF
>-|TRBJ2-3|TRBV11-1|-
TGTGCCAGCAGTGGGGGTTTAACAGATACGCAGTATTTT
CASSGGLTDTQYF
>-|TRBJ2-7|TRBV9|-
TGTGCCAGCAGCGTAGATGGGGACGGCACCTACGAGCAGTACTTC
CASSVDGDGTYEQYF
>-|TRBJ2-2|TRBV7-6|-
TGTGCCAGCAGCTTAGACACGAACACCGGGGAGCTGTTTTTT
CASSLDTNTGELFF
>-|TRBJ2-3|TRBV29-1|TRBD1
TGCAGCGCCACCGGACAGGGAGGCACAGATACGCAGTATTTT
CSATGQGGTDTQYF
>-|TRBJ1-3|TRBV29-1|-
TGCAGCGTTGAGGGGGCCTCTGGAAACACCATATATTTT
CSVEGASGNTIYF
>few|TRBJ2-2|TRBV5-1|-
TGCGCCAGCAGCTTGGACCAGCCGAACACCGGGGAGCTGTTTTTT
CASSLDQPNTGELFF